The 6 T cell receptor beta chains listed next were all sequenced from one sample in a study of T-cell memory formation after mild COVID-19. Each CDR3 protein is one row after TCRdb ran MiXCR on the 5' RACE reads. The sample includes 350,000 to 500,000 distinct CDR3 sequences, about a sixth of them seen just once. The sequenced sample consisted of PBMCs or a T cell subset sorted from them (not recorded which). All receptors derive from a man between 18 and 29 years old who had mild COVID-19 (a few samples of this study predate the infection). Cell type and time point are not known.

This chain joins TRBV5-1 and TRBJ1-2, with a tentative D call TRBD1 (6 bases). V gave up 4 bases and J gave up 3 bases, with 16 bases separating them. CDR3 size: 15 residues. Germline CDR1 SGHRS, CDR2 YFSETQ. DNA of the CDR3: TGCGCCAGCAGCCGGGTGGCAGGGGCCGACTATGGCTACACCTTC. Translation: CASSRVAGADYGYTF.

The chain uses TRBV19 and TRBJ1-5; D uncertain. The CDR3 runs 15 residues. Between the trimmed V and J ends, which lost 7 bases and 0 bases, there was a span of 13 bases. Germline loops: CDR1 LNHDA, CDR2 SQIVND (reference sequence). The CDR3 nucleotides are TGTGCCAGTACGGTCCGGGCGAGTAGCAATCAGCCCCAGCATTTT. The encoded protein is CASTVRASSNQPQHF.

The CDR3 DNA follows: TGTGCCAGCAGTGAAGTGATGGGGGGATCTGCCTATGGCTACACCTTC. Protein product: CASSEVMGGSAYGYTF. This chain connects TRBV6-1 to TRBJ1-2; weak D call: TRBD1 (5 bases). The CDR3 length is 16 residues. CDR1 MNHNS and CDR2 SASEGT come from the germline V gene. The ends were cut back, 1 base at V and 4 bases at J, with 16 bases in the middle.

This clonotype was counted between two and nine times. The DNA of the CDR3 is TGCAGTGCTAGAGACACAGGTGTCTACTATGGCTACACCTTC. Protein product: CSARDTGVYYGYTF. This chain links TRBV20-1 with TRBJ1-2; D might be TRBD1 (5 bases). V lost 0 bases, J lost 3 bases, and 11 bases lay in between. The CDR3 has 14 residues. Germline assignment: CDR1 DFQATT and CDR2 SNEGSKA (reference sequence).

In this sample, this clonotype turned up a few times. The V call is TRBV20-1, the J call TRBJ1-2; tentatively, D is TRBD1 (5 bases). Trimming cost V 6 bases and J 2 bases, with 13 bases left between them. In germline, CDR1 is DFQATT, CDR2 SNEGSKA (reference sequence). The CDR3 is made up of 13 amino acids. The CDR3 here is CSAQMGQNYGYTF. Written as DNA, the CDR3 is TGCAGTGCACAAATGGGGCAGAACTATGGCTACACCTTC.

The chain links TRBV11-1 to TRBJ2-7, with 8 bases matching TRBD1. This CDR3 spans 15 amino acids. Trimming at V came to 6 bases and at J to 4 bases, leaving 11 bases not matched to a gene. Per the germline V gene, CDR1 is SGHAT and CDR2 is FQDESV (reference sequence). CDR3 bases: TGTGCCAGCAGACTTACTGGACAGGGCAAATACGAGCAGTACTTC. This gives the protein CASRLTGQGKYEQYF.